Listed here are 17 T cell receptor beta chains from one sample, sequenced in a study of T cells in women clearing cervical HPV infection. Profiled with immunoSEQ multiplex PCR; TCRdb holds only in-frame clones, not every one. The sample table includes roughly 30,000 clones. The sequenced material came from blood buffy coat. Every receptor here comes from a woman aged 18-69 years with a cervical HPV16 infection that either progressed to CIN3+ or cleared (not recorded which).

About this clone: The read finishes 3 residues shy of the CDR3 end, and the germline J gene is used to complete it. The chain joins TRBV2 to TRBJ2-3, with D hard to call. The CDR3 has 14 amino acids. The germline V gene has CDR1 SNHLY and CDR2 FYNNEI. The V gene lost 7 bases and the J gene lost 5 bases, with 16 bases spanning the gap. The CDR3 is CASKLGLPVDTQYF. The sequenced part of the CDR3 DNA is TGTGCCAGCAAGCTCGGTTTACCTGTAGATACG.

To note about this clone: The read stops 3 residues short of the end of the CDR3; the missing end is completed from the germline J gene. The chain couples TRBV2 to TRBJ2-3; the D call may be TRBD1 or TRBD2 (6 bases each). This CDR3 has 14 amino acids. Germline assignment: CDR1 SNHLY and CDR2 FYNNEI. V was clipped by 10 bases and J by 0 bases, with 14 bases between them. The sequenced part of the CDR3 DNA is TGTGCCACCGCGGGACACCTTAGCACAGATACG. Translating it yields CATAGHLSTDT. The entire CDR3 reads CATAGHLSTDTQYF. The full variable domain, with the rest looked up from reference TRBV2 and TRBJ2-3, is EPEVTQTPSHQVTQMGQEVILRCVPISNHLYFYWYRQILGQKVEFLVSFYNNEISEKSEIFDDQFSVERPDGSNFTLKIRSTKLEDSAMYFCATAGHLSTDTQYFGPGTRLTVL.

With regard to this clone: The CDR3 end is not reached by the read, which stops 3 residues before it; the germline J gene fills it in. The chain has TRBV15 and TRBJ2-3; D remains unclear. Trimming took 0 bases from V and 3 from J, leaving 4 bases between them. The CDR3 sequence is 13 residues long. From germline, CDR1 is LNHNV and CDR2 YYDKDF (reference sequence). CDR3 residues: CATSRDMTDTQYF. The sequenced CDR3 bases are TGTGCCACCAGCAGAGATATGACAGATACG.

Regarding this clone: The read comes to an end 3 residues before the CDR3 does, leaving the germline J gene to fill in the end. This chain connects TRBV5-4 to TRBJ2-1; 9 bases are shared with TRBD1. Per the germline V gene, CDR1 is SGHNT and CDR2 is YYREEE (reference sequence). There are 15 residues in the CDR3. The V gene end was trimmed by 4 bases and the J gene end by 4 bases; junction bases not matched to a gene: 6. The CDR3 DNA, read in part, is TGTGCCAGCAGCCCTACAGGGGGCATTTACAATGAG. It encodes CASSPTGGIYNE. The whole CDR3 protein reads CASSPTGGIYNEQFF.

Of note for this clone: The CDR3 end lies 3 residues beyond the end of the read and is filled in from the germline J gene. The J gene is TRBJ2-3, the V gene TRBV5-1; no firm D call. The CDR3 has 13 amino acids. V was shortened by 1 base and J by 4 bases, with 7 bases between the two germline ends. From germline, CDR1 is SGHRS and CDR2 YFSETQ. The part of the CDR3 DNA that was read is TGCGCCAGCAGCTTGTCTAGAGCAGATACG. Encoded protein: CASSLSRADT. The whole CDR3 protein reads CASSLSRADTQYF. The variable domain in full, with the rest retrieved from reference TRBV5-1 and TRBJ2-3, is KAGVTQTPRYLIKTRGQQVTLSCSPISGHRSVSWYQQTPGQGLQFLFEYFSETQRNKGNFPGRFSGRQFSNSRSEMNVSTLELGDSALYLCASSLSRADTQYFGPGTRLTVL.

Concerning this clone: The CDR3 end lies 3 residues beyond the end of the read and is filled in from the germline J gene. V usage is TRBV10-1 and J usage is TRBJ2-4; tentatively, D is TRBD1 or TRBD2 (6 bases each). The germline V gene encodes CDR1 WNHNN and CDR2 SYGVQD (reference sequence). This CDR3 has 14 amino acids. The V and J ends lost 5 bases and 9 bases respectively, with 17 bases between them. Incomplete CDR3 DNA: TGCGCCAGCAGTTCTCAGGGGAAGGAGGGCATT. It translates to CASSSQGKEGI. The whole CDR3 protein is CASSSQGKEGIQYF.

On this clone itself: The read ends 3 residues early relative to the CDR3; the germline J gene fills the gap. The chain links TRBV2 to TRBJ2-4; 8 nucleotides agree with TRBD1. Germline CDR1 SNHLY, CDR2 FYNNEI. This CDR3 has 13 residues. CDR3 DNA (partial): TGTGCCAGCAGTTCGGGACAGGCCTATGGT. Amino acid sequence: CASSSGQAYG. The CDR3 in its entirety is CASSSGQAYGQYF.

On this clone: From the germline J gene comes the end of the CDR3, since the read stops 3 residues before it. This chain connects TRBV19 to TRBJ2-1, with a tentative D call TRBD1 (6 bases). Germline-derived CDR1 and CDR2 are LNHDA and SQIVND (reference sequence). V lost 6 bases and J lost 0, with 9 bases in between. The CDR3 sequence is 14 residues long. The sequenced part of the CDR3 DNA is TGTGCCAGTAGCGGGACAAGCTCCTACAATGAG. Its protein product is CASSGTSSYNE. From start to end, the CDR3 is CASSGTSSYNEQFF.

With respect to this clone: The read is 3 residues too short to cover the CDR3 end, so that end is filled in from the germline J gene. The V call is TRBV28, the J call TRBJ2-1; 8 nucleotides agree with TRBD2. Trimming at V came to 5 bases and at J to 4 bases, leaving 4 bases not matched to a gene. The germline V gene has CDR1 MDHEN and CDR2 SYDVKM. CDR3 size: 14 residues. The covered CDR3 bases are TGTGCCAGCAGTAAGGTAGCGGGGTACAATGAG. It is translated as CASSKVAGYNE. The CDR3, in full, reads CASSKVAGYNEQFF.

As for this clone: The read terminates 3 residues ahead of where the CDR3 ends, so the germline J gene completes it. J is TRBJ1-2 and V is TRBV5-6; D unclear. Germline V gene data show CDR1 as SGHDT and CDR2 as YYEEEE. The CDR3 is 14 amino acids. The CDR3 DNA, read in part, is TGTGCCAGCAGCCTCGTGCTCGAGGGCGTAGGC. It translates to CASSLVLEGVG. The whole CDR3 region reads CASSLVLEGVGYTF.

The CDR3: CSVEEPSGANEQFF. Incomplete CDR3 DNA: TGCAGCGTTGAAGAGCCTAGCGGGGCCAATGAG. This chain links TRBV29-1 with TRBJ2-1, with 9 bases fitting TRBD2. The CDR3 end is not reached by the read, which stops 3 residues before it; the germline J gene fills it in. The J segment lost 6 bases and the V segment lost 0 bases, leaving 3 bases of the junction unmatched. The CDR3 spans 14 residues. Germline V gene lookup returns CDR1 SQVTM and CDR2 ANQGSEA.

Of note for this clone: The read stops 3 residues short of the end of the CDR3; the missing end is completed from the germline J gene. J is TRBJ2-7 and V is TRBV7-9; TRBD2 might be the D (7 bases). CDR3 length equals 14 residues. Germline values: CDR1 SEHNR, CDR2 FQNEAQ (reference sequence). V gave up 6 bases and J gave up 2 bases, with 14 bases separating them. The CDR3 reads CASRDGGGAYEQYF. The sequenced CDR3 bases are TGTGCCAGCAGGGACGGCGGGGGCGCCTACGAG. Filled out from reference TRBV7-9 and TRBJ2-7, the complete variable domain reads DTGVSQNPRHKITKRGQNVTFRCDPISEHNRLYWYRQTLGQGPEFLTYFQNEAQLEKSRLLSDRFSAERPKGSFSTLEIQRTEQGDSAMYLCASRDGGGAYEQYFGPGTRLTVT.

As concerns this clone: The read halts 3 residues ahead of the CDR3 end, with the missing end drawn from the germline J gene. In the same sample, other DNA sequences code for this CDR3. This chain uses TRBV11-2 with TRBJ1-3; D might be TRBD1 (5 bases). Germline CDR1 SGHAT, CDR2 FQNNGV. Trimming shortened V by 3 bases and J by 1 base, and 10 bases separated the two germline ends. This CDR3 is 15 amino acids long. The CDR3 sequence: CASSFSGTSGNTIYF. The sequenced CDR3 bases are TGTGCCAGCAGCTTCTCAGGGACTTCTGGAAACACC. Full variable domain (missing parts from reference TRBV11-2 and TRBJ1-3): EAGVAQSPRYKIIEKRQSVAFWCNPISGHATLYWYQQILGQGPKLLIQFQNNGVVDDSQLPKDRFSAERLKGVDSTLKIQPAKLEDSAVYLCASSFSGTSGNTIYFGEGSWLTVV.

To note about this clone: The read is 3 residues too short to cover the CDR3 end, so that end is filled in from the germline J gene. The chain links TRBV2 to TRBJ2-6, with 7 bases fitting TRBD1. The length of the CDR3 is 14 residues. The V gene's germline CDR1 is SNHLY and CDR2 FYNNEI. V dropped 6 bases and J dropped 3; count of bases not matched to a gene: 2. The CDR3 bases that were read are TGTGCCAGCAGAGACAGGGTTGGGGCCAACGTC. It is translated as CASRDRVGANV. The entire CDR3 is CASRDRVGANVLTF.

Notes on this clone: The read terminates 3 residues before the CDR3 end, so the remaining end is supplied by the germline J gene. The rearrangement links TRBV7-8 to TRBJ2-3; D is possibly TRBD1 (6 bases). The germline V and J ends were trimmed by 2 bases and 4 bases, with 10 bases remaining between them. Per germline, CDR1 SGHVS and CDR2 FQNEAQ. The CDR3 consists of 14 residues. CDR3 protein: CASSLRAGADTQYF. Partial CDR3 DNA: TGTGCCAGCAGCTTAAGGGCAGGGGCAGATACG.

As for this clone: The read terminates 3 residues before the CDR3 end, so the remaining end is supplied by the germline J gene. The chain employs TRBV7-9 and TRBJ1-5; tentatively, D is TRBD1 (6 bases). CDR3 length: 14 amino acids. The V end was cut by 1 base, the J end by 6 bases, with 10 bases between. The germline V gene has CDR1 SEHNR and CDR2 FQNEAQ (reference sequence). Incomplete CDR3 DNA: TGTGCCAGCAGCTTAGGAGGGGGGGGTCAGCCC. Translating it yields CASSLGGGGQP. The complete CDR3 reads CASSLGGGGQPQHF.

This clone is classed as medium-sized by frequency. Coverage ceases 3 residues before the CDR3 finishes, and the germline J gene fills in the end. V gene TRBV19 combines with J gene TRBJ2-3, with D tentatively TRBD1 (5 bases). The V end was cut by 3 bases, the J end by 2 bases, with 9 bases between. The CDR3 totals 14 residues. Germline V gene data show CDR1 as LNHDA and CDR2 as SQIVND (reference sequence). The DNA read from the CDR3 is TGTGCCAGTAGTATGGACACAAACACAGATACG. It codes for CASSMDTNTDT. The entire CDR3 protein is CASSMDTNTDTQYF.